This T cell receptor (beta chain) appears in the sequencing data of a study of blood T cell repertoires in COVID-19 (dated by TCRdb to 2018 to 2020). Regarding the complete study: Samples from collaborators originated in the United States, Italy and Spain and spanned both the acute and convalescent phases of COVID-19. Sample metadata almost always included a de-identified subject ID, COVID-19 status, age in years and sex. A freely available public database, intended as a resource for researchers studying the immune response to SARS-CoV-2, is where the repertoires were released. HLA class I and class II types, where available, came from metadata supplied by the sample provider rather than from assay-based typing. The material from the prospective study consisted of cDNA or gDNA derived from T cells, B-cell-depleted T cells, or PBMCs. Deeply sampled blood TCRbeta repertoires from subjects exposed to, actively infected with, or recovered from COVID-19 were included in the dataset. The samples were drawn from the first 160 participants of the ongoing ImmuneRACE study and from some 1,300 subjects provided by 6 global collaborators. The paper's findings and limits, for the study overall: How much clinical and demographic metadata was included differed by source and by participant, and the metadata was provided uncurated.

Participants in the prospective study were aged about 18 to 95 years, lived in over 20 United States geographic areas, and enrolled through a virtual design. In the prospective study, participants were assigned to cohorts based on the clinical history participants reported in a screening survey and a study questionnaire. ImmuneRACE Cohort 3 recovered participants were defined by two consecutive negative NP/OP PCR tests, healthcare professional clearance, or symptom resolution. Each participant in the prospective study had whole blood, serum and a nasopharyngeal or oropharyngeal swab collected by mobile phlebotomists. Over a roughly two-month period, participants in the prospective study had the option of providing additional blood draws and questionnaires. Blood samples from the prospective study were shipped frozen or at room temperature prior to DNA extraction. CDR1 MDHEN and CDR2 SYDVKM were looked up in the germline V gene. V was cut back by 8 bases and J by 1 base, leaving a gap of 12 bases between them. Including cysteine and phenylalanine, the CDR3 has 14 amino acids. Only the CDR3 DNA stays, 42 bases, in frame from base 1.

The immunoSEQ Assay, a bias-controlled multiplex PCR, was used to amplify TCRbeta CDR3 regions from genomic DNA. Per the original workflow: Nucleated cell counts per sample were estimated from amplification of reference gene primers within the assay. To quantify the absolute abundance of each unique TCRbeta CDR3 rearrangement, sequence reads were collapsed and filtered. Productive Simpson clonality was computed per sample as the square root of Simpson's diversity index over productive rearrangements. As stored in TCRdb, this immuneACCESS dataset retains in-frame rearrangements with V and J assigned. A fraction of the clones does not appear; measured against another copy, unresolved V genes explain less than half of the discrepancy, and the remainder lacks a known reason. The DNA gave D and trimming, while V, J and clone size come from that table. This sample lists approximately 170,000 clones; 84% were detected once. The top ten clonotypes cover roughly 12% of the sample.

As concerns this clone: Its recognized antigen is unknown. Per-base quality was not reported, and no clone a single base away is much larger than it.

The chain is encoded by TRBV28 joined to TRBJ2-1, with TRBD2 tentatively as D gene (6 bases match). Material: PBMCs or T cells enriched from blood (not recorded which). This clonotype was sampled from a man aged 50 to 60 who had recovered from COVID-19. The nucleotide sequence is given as TGTGCCAGCGTCTCTGGGGGGTCCTACAATGAGCAGTTCTTC. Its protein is CASVSGGSYNEQFF.